This T cell receptor (beta chain) appears in the sequencing data of a study of T cell responses to AZD1222 COVID-19 vaccine. The V gene's germline CDR1 is SGHVS and CDR2 FQNEAQ. CDR3 length equals 15 residues. V shed 4 bases, J shed 4 bases, and the junction held 9 bases outside the gene matches. TCRdb keeps only in-frame clones here, not all; method: immunoSEQ multiplex PCR. The sample holds 150,000 or so clones, 80% to 95% seen once. V gene TRBV7-8 combines with J gene TRBJ2-7, with 8 bases aligning to TRBD1. This receptor was obtained from an adult in good health. The sequencing here drew on peripheral blood, taken on day 0 of AZD1222 vaccination. This CDR3 reads CASSSDRVKVYEQYF. For the CDR3, the DNA is TGTGCCAGCAGCTCGGACAGGGTAAAGGTATACGAGCAGTACTTC.